The clone carrying this TCR beta chain was found a few times. Its antigen remains unknown. CDR1 is GTSNPN, CDR2 SVGIG, per germline (reference sequence). The CDR3 has 15 amino acids. The ends were cut back, 1 base at V and 5 bases at J, with 12 bases in the middle. This entry is derived from a study of beta chain features in type 1 diabetes. Regarding the study as a whole: Within each of all four CD4+ subsets, Type 1 diabetes patients had TCRB CDR3s that were moderately but significantly shorter.

The entirety of the isolated RNA underwent reverse transcription, so expressed TCRB transcripts were sequenced. Profiling relied on immunoSEQ multiplex PCR, and the TCRdb table lists in-frame clones only, not all of them. The data show about 260,000 clones, with roughly 22% seen just once and approximately 0.029% held by the top ten. This chain joins TRBV30 and TRBJ1-6; D is ambiguous. This clonotype was sampled from a woman aged 40-49 years with type 1 diabetes. The sequencing sample was made of naive CD4+ T cells from blood. CDR3 in DNA: TGTGCCTGGAGTGCTCACCCGGGTGATAATTCACCCCTCCACTTT. As protein: CAWSAHPGDNSPLHF.